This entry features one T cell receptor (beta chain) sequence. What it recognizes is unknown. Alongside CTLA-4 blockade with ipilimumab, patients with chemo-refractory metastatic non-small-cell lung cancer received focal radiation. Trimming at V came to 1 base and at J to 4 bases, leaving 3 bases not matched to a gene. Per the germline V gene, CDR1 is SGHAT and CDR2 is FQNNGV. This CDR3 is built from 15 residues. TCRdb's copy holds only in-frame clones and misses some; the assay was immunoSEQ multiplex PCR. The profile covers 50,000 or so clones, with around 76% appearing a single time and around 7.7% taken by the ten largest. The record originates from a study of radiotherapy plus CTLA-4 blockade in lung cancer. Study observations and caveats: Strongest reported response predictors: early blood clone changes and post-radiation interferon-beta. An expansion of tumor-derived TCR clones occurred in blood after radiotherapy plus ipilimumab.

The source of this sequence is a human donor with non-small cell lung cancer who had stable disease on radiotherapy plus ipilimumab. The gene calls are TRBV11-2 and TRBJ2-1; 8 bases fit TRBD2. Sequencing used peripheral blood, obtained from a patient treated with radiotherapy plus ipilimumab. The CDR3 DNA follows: TGTGCCAGCAGCTTAGTCGAGCGGGAGTACAATGAGCAGTTCTTC. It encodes CASSLVEREYNEQFF.